This T cell receptor beta chain was documented in a study of T cell changes during pregnancy in multiple sclerosis. Sequencing was performed with immunoSEQ multiplex PCR; in TCRdb, only in-frame clones are kept and a portion is missing. The sample yields about 62,000 clones, roughly nine tenths seen once. CDR1 is GTSNPN, CDR2 SVGIG, per germline (reference sequence). Trimming pared 0 bases from V and 3 bases from J, leaving 5 bases between. The CDR3 is 13 amino acids. This specimen was peripheral blood, taken in the first trimester of pregnancy. The TCR sequence derives from a female donor with multiple sclerosis, enrolled in a pregnancy study. The chain joins TRBV30 to TRBJ2-2; D unclear. As DNA, the CDR3 is TGTGCCTGGAGTGTACTCTACACCGGGGAGCTGTTTTTT. Translated: CAWSVLYTGELFF.